This TCR beta chain stems from a study of blood T cell repertoires in COVID-19. Across the study: The samples span acute and convalescent COVID-19 from the United States, Italy and Spain. Sources were T cells, B-cell-depleted T cells, or PBMCs; the material itself was cDNA or gDNA.

This CDR3 is built from 13 residues. Trimming shortened V by 3 bases and J by 0 bases, and 2 bases separated the two germline ends. CDR1 and CDR2 from the germline V gene are WSHSY and SAAADI. Original processing notes: Cell counts per sample came from amplifying reference gene primers. Sequenced by immunoSEQ multiplex PCR; TCRdb stores in-frame clones only, minus some. V and J calls plus clone size are reproduced from that table; the DNA served to infer D and trimming. The table lists 87,000 or so clones, about four fifths of them singletons. The V and J genes are TRBV10-2 and TRBJ2-2; D gene ambiguous. Sequencing used peripheral blood. The clonotype comes from a woman aged 70 to 79 with acute or convalescent COVID-19. The CDR3 nucleotides are TGCGCCAGCAGTGACTCGAACACCGGGGAGCTGTTTTTT. This gives the protein CASSDSNTGELFF.